This T cell receptor beta chain was documented in a study of cytomegalovirus exposure and HLA in healthy donors (dated by TCRdb to about 2017). In the study overall: According to a later analysis, the 120 or so validation repertoires were produced on the same platform as the approximately 610 repertoires of the first cohort. The aim of the study was to test whether cataloging public T cell receptors could identify signatures of past pathogen exposure. Along with the roughly 670-subject first cohort, a separate validation cohort of roughly 110 different subjects was used. High-throughput TCR immunosequencing, statistical association of individual TCRs with disease status, and machine learning were combined to predict cytomegalovirus infection status.

The full study reports these points: While some public TCRs were present in many individuals, most TCR sequences turned up only very rarely across donors. Three of the identified cytomegalovirus-associated TCR beta chains were confirmed in vitro to be specific for cytomegalovirus antigens. In a later analysis, TCRs clustered in the first cohort were found to also tend to co-occur in the approximately 110 validation repertoires, with 94% of cluster scores above 0. The authors suggested that the approach could potentially be generalized to other disease states and immunological phenotypes. All 130 or so repertoires were used to score co-occurrence in the validation cohort in a later analysis, because that analysis had no HLA typing for the cohort. The classifier was reported to diagnose cytomegalovirus status with high specificity and sensitivity in both the original and validation cohorts. A total of about 150 TCR beta chains were listed by the study as associated with cytomegalovirus.

The CDR3 runs 15 residues from the cysteine to the phenylalanine. Just the 45-base CDR3 DNA is kept, in frame starting at base 1. The library relied on the immunoSEQ multiplex PCR assay. From the authors' description of their analysis: A statistical classification framework was built for diagnosing cytomegalovirus status from the catalog of TCR beta chain sequences. In its TCRdb copy, this immuneACCESS table keeps in-frame sequences only and misses some clones. Where compared with another copy, unresolved V genes explain less than half of these, and the others have no known cause. V, J and clone size derive from that table, while D and trimming were established from the DNA sequence. The sample includes fewer than 75,000 clones, with 94% observed a single time. The ten largest clones capture 1.5% to 2% of the sample. Note on this clone: What this receptor recognizes is not known. The sample holds no much larger clone one base away, and base qualities are not on file.

Donors formed part of the validation cohort, which comprised about 120 subjects and was distinct from the first cohort of fewer than 750 subjects. The specimen was PBMCs. This receptor was identified in a woman younger than 35 in good health and CMV-seropositive. The rearranged segments are TRBV21-1 and TRBJ2-2; TRBD1, the table's D call, lacks a check against the DNA. TRBV21-1 is tagged as a pseudogene. At the DNA level, the sequence is TGTGCCAGCAGCAAAGCGGACAGAAACACCGGGGAGCTGTTTTTT. It specifies CASSKADRNTGELFF.